The rows below give T cell receptor beta chains drawn from one sample of a study of human T cells and chemical hapten exposure. MiXCR, run by TCRdb on the RACE reads, gives a single entry per CDR3 protein. Here the sample spans roughly 380,000 distinct CDR3 sequences, less than 6.5% being singletons. Material: whole blood, obtained in connection with sensitization to the hapten diphenylcyclopropenone (DPC). These receptors were obtained from a woman between 45 and 65 years old with alopecia areata. Some clones in this sample may be carry-over from other donors' samples. CDR3s include the opening cysteine and the closing phenylalanine or tryptophan. A D gene is named only where the DNA matches it firmly. The listing skips clone size in some rows; elsewhere it reads once, few, many or a size class.

j_call: TRBJ2-1; d_call: NA; clone_size: many; v_call: TRBV25-1; cdr3_nt: TGTGCCAGCAGTGGGCGGGGCCTCTCCACTCCCCAGTTCTTC; cdr3_aa: CASSGRGLSTPQFF
j_call: TRBJ2-3; d_call: TRBD1; clone_size: many; v_call: TRBV2; cdr3_nt: TGTGCCAGCAGTGAAGTAGACAGGGTGCGCACAGATACGCAGTATTTT; cdr3_aa: CASSEVDRVRTDTQYF
j_call: TRBJ2-5; d_call: NA; clone_size: many; v_call: TRBV28; cdr3_nt: TGTGCCAGCAGTGCTAGCGTACAGACCCAGTACTTC; cdr3_aa: CASSASVQTQYF
j_call: TRBJ2-5; d_call: NA; clone_size: many; v_call: TRBV4-2; cdr3_nt: TGTGCCAGCAGCCAAGCGGGCGGAGATTCGGAGACCCAGTACTTC; cdr3_aa: CASSQAGGDSETQYF
j_call: TRBJ2-1; d_call: TRBD2; clone_size: NA; v_call: TRBV7-9; cdr3_nt: TGTGCCAGCAGCCCAGCGGGGCCCCGAGGGTTTGGTGAGCAGTTCTTC; cdr3_aa: CASSPAGPRGFGEQFF
j_call: TRBJ2-2; d_call: NA; clone_size: many; v_call: TRBV7-6; cdr3_nt: TGTGCCAGCAGCTTCGGAGGGGGCAACACCGGGGAGCTGTTTTTT; cdr3_aa: CASSFGGGNTGELFF
j_call: TRBJ2-4; d_call: NA; clone_size: NA; v_call: TRBV30; cdr3_nt: TGTGCCTGGAGTGTAGGGGCCAAAAACATTCAGTACTTC; cdr3_aa: CAWSVGAKNIQYF
j_call: TRBJ1-6; d_call: NA; clone_size: NA; v_call: TRBV5-1; cdr3_nt: TGCGCCAGCAGCTTGGGGCAGGGGTCGTATTCACCCCTCCACTTT; cdr3_aa: CASSLGQGSYSPLHF
j_call: TRBJ2-1; d_call: NA; clone_size: NA; v_call: TRBV20-1; cdr3_nt: TGCAGTGCTAGCCACAGGGGGGGAAATGAGCAGTTCTTC; cdr3_aa: CSASHRGGNEQFF
j_call: TRBJ2-1; d_call: TRBD2; clone_size: many; v_call: TRBV7-2; cdr3_nt: TGTGCCAGCGTACTAGCGGGGGCCTACAATGAGCAGTTCTTC; cdr3_aa: CASVLAGAYNEQFF